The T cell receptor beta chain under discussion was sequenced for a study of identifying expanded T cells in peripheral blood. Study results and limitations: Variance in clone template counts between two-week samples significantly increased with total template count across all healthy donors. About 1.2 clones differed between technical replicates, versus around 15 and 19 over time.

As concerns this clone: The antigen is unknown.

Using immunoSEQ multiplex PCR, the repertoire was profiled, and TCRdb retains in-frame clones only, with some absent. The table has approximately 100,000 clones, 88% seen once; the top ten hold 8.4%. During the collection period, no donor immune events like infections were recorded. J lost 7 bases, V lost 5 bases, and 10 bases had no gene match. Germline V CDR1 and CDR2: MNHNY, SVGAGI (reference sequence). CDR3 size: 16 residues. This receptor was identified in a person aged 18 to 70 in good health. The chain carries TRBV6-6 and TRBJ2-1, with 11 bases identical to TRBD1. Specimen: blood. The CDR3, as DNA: TGTGCCAGCAGTCCCAATGTGGGACAGGGGGGAAATGAGCAGTTCTTC. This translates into CASSPNVGQGGNEQFF.